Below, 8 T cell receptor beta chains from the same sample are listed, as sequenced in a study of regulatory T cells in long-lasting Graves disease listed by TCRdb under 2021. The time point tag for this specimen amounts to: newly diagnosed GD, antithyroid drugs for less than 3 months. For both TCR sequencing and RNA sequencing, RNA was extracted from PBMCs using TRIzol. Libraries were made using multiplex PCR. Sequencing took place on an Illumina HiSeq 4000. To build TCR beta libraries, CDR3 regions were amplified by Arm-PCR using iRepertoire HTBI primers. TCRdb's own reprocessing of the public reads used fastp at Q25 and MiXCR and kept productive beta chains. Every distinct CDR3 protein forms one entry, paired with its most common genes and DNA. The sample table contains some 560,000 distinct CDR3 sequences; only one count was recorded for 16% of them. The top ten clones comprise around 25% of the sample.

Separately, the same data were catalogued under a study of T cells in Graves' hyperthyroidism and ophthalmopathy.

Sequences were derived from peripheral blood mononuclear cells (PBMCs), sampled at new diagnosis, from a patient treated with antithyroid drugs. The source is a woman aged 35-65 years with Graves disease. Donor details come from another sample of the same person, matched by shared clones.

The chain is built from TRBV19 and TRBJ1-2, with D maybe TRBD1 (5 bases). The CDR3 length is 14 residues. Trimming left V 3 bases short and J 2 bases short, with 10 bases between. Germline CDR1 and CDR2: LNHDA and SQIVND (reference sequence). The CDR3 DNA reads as TGTGCCAGTAGTATTAACAGGCTCAACTATGGCTACACCTTC. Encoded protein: CASSINRLNYGYTF. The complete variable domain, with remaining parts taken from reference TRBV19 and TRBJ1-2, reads DGGITQSPKYLFRKEGQNVTLSCEQNLNHDAMYWYRQDPGQGLRLIYYSQIVNDFQKGDIAEGYSVSREKKESFPLTVTSAQKNPTAFYLCASSINRLNYGYTFGSGTRLTVV.

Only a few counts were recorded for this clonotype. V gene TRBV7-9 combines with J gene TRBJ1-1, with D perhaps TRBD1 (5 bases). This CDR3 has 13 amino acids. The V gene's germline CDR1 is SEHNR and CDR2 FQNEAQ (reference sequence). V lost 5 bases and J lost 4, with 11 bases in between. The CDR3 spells CASSVQVLTEAFF. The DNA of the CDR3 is TGTGCCAGCAGCGTACAGGTTCTCACTGAAGCTTTCTTT.

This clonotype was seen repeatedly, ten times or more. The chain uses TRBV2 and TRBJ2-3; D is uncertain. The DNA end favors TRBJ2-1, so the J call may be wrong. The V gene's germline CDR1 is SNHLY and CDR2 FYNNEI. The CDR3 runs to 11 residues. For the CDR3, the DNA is TGTGCCAGCAGTGCCAGCGATGAGCAGTTCTTC. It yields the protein CASSASDEQFF.

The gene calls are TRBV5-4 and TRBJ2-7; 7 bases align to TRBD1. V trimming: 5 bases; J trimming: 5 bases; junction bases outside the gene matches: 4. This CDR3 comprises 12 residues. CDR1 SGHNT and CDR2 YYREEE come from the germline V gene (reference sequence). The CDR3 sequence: CASRSTGDEQYF. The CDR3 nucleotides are TGTGCCAGCAGATCCACAGGGGACGAGCAGTACTTC.

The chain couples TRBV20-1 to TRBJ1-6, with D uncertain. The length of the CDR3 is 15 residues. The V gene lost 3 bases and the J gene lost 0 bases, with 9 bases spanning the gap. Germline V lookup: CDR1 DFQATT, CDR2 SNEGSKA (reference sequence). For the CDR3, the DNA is TGCAGTGCTAGTCCCTCGAGCTCCTATAATTCACCCCTCCACTTT. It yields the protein CSASPSSSYNSPLHF.

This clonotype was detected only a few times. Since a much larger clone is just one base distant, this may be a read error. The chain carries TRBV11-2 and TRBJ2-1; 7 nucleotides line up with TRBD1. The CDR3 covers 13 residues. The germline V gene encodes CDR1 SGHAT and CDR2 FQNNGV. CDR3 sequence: CASGLGGLNEQFF. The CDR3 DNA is TGTGCCAGCGGCTTAGGGGGCCTGAATGAGCAGTTCTTC.

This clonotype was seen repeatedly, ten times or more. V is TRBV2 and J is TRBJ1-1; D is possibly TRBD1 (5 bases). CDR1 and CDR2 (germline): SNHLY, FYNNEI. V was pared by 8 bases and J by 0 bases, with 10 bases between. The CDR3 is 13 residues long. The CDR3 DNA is TGTGCCAGCTTTGACAGCATGAACACTGAAGCTTTCTTT. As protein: CASFDSMNTEAFF.

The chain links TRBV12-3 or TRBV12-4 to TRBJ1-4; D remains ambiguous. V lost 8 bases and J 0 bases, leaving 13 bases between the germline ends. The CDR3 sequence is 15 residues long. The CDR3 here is CASSPTHTTNEKLFF. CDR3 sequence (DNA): TGTGCCAGCTCCCCGACACATACAACTAATGAAAAACTGTTTTTT.